This TCR beta chain was profiled in a study of blood T cell repertoires in COVID-19. Overall study context: T cells, B-cell-depleted T cells, or PBMCs provided the cDNA or gDNA that served as material.

TCRdb's table, derived via immunoSEQ multiplex PCR, lists solely in-frame clones and lacks some. The sample shows roughly 160,000 clones, more than 75% of them seen only once. The CDR3 length is 15 residues. Trimming took 6 bases from V and 2 from J; bases not matched to a gene: 7. Sequencing was performed on peripheral blood. The sequence derives from a woman aged 70-85 years with COVID-19, enrolled during active disease. The chain recombines TRBV23-1 with TRBJ2-1; 7 bases align to TRBD2. TRBV23-1 is given ORF status, its function remaining uncertain. The CDR3 DNA follows: TGCGCCAGCAGCCGGGGAGCGGGGACCTACAATGAGCAGTTCTTC. This translates into CASSRGAGTYNEQFF.